What follows are 16 T cell receptor beta chains derived from one specimen sequenced in a study of T cell repertoires in cytomegalovirus infection. From the reads, TCRdb called clonotypes with MiXCR, one entry per CDR3 protein. The sample contains some 170,000 distinct CDR3 sequences, roughly a sixth of which appear only once. Sequencing used CD8+ T cells from PBMCs. All receptors come from a human donor in good health (CMV status not recorded). Some clones in this sample may be carry-over from other donors' samples.

In its sample, this clonotype was seen a few times. This chain connects TRBV7-9 to TRBJ2-5; D call uncertain. This CDR3 spans 14 amino acids. Trimming took off 5 bases at V and 2 bases at J, with 12 bases between the two ends. Germline V gives CDR1 SEHNR, CDR2 FQNEAQ (reference sequence). The CDR3 sequence: CASSPRTLQETQYF. CDR3 coding DNA: TGTGCCAGCAGCCCCAGGACCCTTCAAGAGACCCAGTACTTC.

The chain uses TRBV28 and TRBJ2-3, with 8 positions matching TRBD1. Per the germline V gene, CDR1 is MDHEN and CDR2 is SYDVKM. V trimming: 3 bases; J trimming: 4 bases; junction bases outside the gene matches: 18. This CDR3 spans 19 amino acids. The CDR3 region is CASSFIQTGVILTADTQYF. DNA of the CDR3: TGTGCCAGCAGTTTCATCCAGACAGGGGTAATATTGACGGCAGATACGCAGTATTTT.

This clonotype was seen a few times. The chain combines TRBV7-2 with TRBJ1-5; D gene uncertain. CDR1 SGHTA and CDR2 FQGNSA come from the germline V gene. V gave up 5 bases and J gave up 0 bases, with 11 bases separating them. CDR3 size: 15 residues. The CDR3 reads CASSPLPNSNQPQHF. The CDR3 DNA follows: TGTGCCAGCAGCCCACTCCCTAATAGCAATCAGCCCCAGCATTTT.

V and J are TRBV7-6 and TRBJ1-1, with D possibly matching TRBD1 (6 bases). Germline CDR1 reads SGHVS; CDR2 reads FNYEAQ. Trimming shortened V by 5 bases and J by 5 bases, and 15 bases separated the two germline ends. This CDR3 has 14 amino acids. CDR3 DNA sequence: TGTGCCAGCAGCCCATCTACAGGGAAAACTGAAGCTTTCTTT. Translation: CASSPSTGKTEAFF.

This clonotype came up a few times. The chain joins TRBV4-1 to TRBJ2-2; the D gene is possibly TRBD2 (5 bases). This CDR3 has 15 residues. The germline V and J ends were trimmed by 1 base and 5 bases, with 11 bases remaining between them. The germline V gene encodes CDR1 MGHRA and CDR2 YSYEKL. CDR3 sequence (DNA): TGCGCCAGCAGCCAAGTTAGGACGGGGACCGGGGAGCTGTTTTTT. Encoded protein: CASSQVRTGTGELFF.

The gene calls are TRBV5-6 and TRBJ1-1; D not resolved. V was clipped by 1 base and J by 6 bases, with 10 bases between them. Germline values: CDR1 SGHDT, CDR2 YYEEEE. CDR3 length: 13 amino acids. The CDR3 is CASSLTGVAEAFF. The CDR3 nucleotides read TGTGCCAGCAGCTTGACCGGGGTCGCTGAAGCTTTCTTT.

This clonotype has only a few counts. CDR3 sequence: CASGQTTAHWEQYF. Here the CDR3 DNA reads TGTGCCAGCGGTCAGACGACAGCCCACTGGGAGCAGTACTTC. This chain joins TRBV6-1 and TRBJ2-7, with TRBD1 as a possible D gene (5 bases). Germline V lookup: CDR1 MNHNS, CDR2 SASEGT. V was pared by 8 bases and J by 7 bases, with 21 bases between. CDR3 length: 14 amino acids.

This clonotype has just a few counts. The rearrangement uses TRBV7-2 and TRBJ2-1; possible D gene TRBD2, 6 bases. There are 13 residues in the CDR3. V gave up 2 bases and J gave up 8 bases, with 10 bases separating them. The germline V gene encodes CDR1 SGHTA and CDR2 FQGNSA. This chain's CDR3 is CASSLLSGDEQFF. The CDR3 nucleotides read TGTGCCAGCAGCTTACTTTCGGGGGATGAGCAGTTCTTC.

The chain combines TRBV12-3 or TRBV12-4 with TRBJ2-7; TRBD1 agrees at 10 bases. V shed 6 bases, J shed 2 bases, and the junction held 7 bases outside the gene matches. The CDR3 is 15 amino acids. Written as DNA, the CDR3 is TGTGCCAGCAGCCCAGGGACAGGGGCTGCCTACGAGCAGTACTTC. Residues: CASSPGTGAAYEQYF.

The CDR3 DNA reads as TGTGCCAGCAGTGAACGTCTAGCGGGGCGCTACGAGCAGTACTTC. This gives the protein CASSERLAGRYEQYF. The chain couples TRBV6-1 to TRBJ2-7; TRBD2 matches 9 bases. CDR1 is MNHNS, CDR2 SASEGT, per germline. With 2 bases clipped from V and 3 bases from J, the junction kept 5 bases outside the gene matches. This CDR3 has 15 residues.

CDR3 nucleotides: TGTGCCAGCAGTCTCCGTACCAATGAGCAGTTCTTC. It is translated as CASSLRTNEQFF. The gene calls are TRBV6-2 or TRBV6-3 and TRBJ2-1, with D uncertain. Trimming left V 5 bases short and J 6 bases short, with 8 bases between. Germline V lookup: CDR1 MNHEY, CDR2 SVGEGT. CDR3 length equals 12 residues.

In its sample, this clonotype was seen many times. The genes are TRBV12-3 or TRBV12-4 and TRBJ2-1, with 7 bases lining up with TRBD1. This CDR3 comprises 15 residues. After removal of 2 bases from V and 3 bases from J, the junction contained 4 bases not matched to a gene. The CDR3 DNA follows: TGTGCCAGCAGTTTAATCGCAGGGGGCTACAATGAGCAGTTCTTC. This sequence encodes CASSLIAGGYNEQFF.

This clonotype was found a few times. The chain joins TRBV28 to TRBJ2-7; no clear D. CDR3 length: 14 amino acids. Trimming stripped 1 base from V and 1 base from J, with 8 bases between. The V gene's germline CDR1 is MDHEN and CDR2 SYDVKM. CDR3 sequence (DNA): TGTGCCAGCAGTTTATCGGGTCGTTCCTACGAGCAGTACTTC. It codes for CASSLSGRSYEQYF.

The rearrangement joins TRBV28 to TRBJ2-5; 12 bases are a match to TRBD1. V lost 9 bases and J lost 5; bases outside the gene matches: 16. The CDR3 consists of 17 residues. The germline CDR1 and CDR2 sequences are MDHEN and SYDVKM. The CDR3 DNA is TGTGCCAGTAGCTGGGGGGGACAGGGGGCGAGCGGGGAGACCCAGTACTTC. The encoded protein is CASSWGGQGASGETQYF. The full variable domain, with the rest looked up from reference TRBV28 and TRBJ2-5, is DVKVTQSSRYLVKRTGEKVFLECVQDMDHENMFWYRQDPGLGLRLIYFSYDVKMKEKGDIPEGYSVSREKKERFSLILESASTNQTSMYLCASSWGGQGASGETQYFGPGTRLLVL.

With regard to this clonotype: At one boundary the junction diverges from the germline segment, which might be a read error. The V and J genes are TRBV7-2 and TRBJ2-4; D is undetermined. Germline CDR1 and CDR2: SGHTA and FQGNSA. The CDR3 extends over 17 amino acids. The CDR3 is CASSLDYGSLAKNSQYF. DNA for the CDR3: TGTGCCAGCAGCTTAGATTACGGATCTTTAGCCAAAAACAGTCAGTACTTC.

The sample holds a few counts of this clonotype. The chain couples TRBV7-9 to TRBJ2-7, with 8 bases identical to TRBD1. The CDR3 loop spans 17 amino acids. V shed 5 bases and J 4 bases; nucleotides not matched to a gene: 16. Germline CDR1 is SEHNR and CDR2 is FQNEAQ (reference sequence). The DNA of the CDR3 is TGTGCCAGCAGCCATTCTTACCCTGGCAGGGGGCAGTACGAGCAGTACTTC. It is translated as CASSHSYPGRGQYEQYF.